The sample holds a few counts of the clone carrying this TCR beta chain. Its matching antigen is unknown. Trimming left V 4 bases short and J 4 bases short, with 9 bases between. The germline gives CDR1 SGHKS, CDR2 YYEKEE (reference sequence). The CDR3 runs 13 residues. The data were obtained in a study of CD8 T cells in ankylosing spondylitis. Study findings and constraints: Disease-linked clones reportedly concentrated significantly in matched ankylosing spondylitis synovial fluid.

Each CDR3 protein gets one entry after TCRdb re-called the 5' RACE reads with MiXCR. The data show about 250,000 distinct CDR3 sequences, about 30% seen once. The chain employs TRBV5-5 and TRBJ2-1; D not certain. Sample: blood, either unsorted or a sorted T cell fraction (not recorded which). The TCR comes from a male donor with ankylosing spondylitis or in good health (not recorded which). The CDR3 spells CASSRERYNEQFF. The CDR3 bases are TGTGCCAGCAGCCGTGAGCGTTACAATGAGCAGTTCTTC.